Listed here are 12 T cell receptor beta chains from one sample, sequenced in a study of blood T cells in healthy people across ages. With a J-beta primer mix and a sample-barcoded 5' primer, a second PCR ran about 6 to 11 cycles. TCRdb re-analysed the 5' RACE reads in MiXCR, keeping a single row per CDR3 protein. The table has under 950,000 distinct CDR3 sequences, around a fifth seen once; the top ten hold less than 25%. Sequences were obtained from blood. The source is a man in his sixties or seventies in good health.

This clonotype was recorded a few times. This sequence joins TRBV15 and TRBJ1-4; a possible D gene is TRBD1 (5 bases). V lost 5 bases to trimming and J lost 4 bases, with 11 bases between them. The CDR3 is 14 residues long. Germline values: CDR1 LNHNV, CDR2 YYDKDF (reference sequence). The CDR3 nucleotides are TGTGCCACCAGCCCCCGGGGCAGTAATGAAAAACTGTTTTTT. Translation gives CATSPRGSNEKLFF.

J is TRBJ1-1 and V is TRBV12-3 or TRBV12-4; no clear D. This CDR3 region has 13 residues. V was shortened by 2 bases and J by 5 bases, with 9 bases between the two germline ends. The CDR3 DNA reads as TGTGCCAGCAGTTTAACCGACCAAACTGAAGCTTTCTTT. Translated, it gives CASSLTDQTEAFF.

The chain joins TRBV19 to TRBJ2-2; tentative D call: TRBD1 (5 bases). The CDR3 is 17 residues long. CDR1 and CDR2 from the germline V gene are LNHDA and SQIVND (reference sequence). Deletions cut 2 bases from V and 0 bases from J, with 13 bases between. CDR3 in DNA: TGTGCCAGTAGTATACAGGGTAGCATCGCGAACACCGGGGAGCTGTTTTTT. Translating gives CASSIQGSIANTGELFF.

The rearrangement uses TRBV29-1 and TRBJ1-2; no definite D call. The CDR3 loop spans 12 amino acids. Deletions cut 3 bases from V and 2 bases from J, with 7 bases between. CDR1 and CDR2 from the germline V gene are SQVTM and ANQGSEA. CDR3 in amino acids: CSVDWLNYGYTF. CDR3 coding DNA: TGCAGCGTTGACTGGCTGAACTATGGCTACACCTTC.

This clonotype was picked up a small number of times. The chain recombines TRBV29-1 with TRBJ2-3, with 8 positions matching TRBD1. V lost 4 bases to trimming and J lost 4 bases; unmatched junction nucleotides: 4. The germline CDR1 and CDR2 sequences are SQVTM and ANQGSEA. CDR3 size: 13 residues. The CDR3 sequence is CSVARGHADTQYF. In DNA, the CDR3 is TGCAGCGTTGCCAGGGGGCACGCAGATACGCAGTATTTT.

J is TRBJ2-3 and V is TRBV12-3 or TRBV12-4; the D gene is possibly TRBD2 (7 bases). The length of the CDR3 is 15 residues. V lost 6 bases to trimming and J lost 4 bases, with 17 bases between them. The CDR3 protein is CASSWAWGGPDTQYF. DNA of the CDR3: TGTGCCAGCAGCTGGGCGTGGGGGGGCCCAGATACGCAGTATTTT.

The chain carries TRBV6-5 and TRBJ1-4; no reliable D call. The V end was cut by 3 bases, the J end by 4 bases, with 15 bases between. This CDR3 comprises 16 residues. Germline V gene data show CDR1 as MNHEY and CDR2 as SVGAGI. DNA of the CDR3: TGTGCCAGCAGTTATTCGGGGAACCAGCGTAATGAAAAACTGTTTTTT. It codes for CASSYSGNQRNEKLFF.

This clonotype came up a few times. V and J are TRBV19 and TRBJ1-2, with D perhaps TRBD1 (5 bases). V lost 6 bases and J lost 13, with 30 bases in between. Germline lookup yields CDR1 LNHDA and CDR2 SQIVND (reference sequence). This CDR3 has 16 amino acids. The CDR3 DNA follows: TGTGCCAGTAGACCCCCCGGTGCTCTGGGGGACTATGGCGGCACCTTC. It specifies CASRPPGALGDYGGTF.

As for this clonotype: Mismatch with germline at one junction end may stem from a read error. The chain employs TRBV12-3 or TRBV12-4 and TRBJ2-3; D possibly corresponds to TRBD1 (5 bases). The CDR3 extends over 14 amino acids. CDR3 in amino acids: CAGSTRVGTDTQYF. The DNA for the CDR3 is TGTGCCGGCAGCACCAGGGTCGGCACAGATACGCAGTATTTT.

This clonotype was picked up a small number of times. The rearrangement uses TRBV6-2 or TRBV6-3 and TRBJ1-2; D is uncertain. Trimming took off 2 bases at V and 7 bases at J, with 2 bases between the two ends. CDR3 length: 10 residues. Germline V CDR1 and CDR2: MNHEY, SVGEGT. CDR3: CASSYPGYTF. The CDR3, as DNA: TGTGCCAGCAGTTACCCTGGCTACACCTTC.

The rearrangement uses TRBV20-1 and TRBJ2-1; 8 bases align to TRBD1. Trimming removed 3 bases from V and 2 bases from J; junction bases left unmatched: 9. Germline CDR1 DFQATT, CDR2 SNEGSKA (reference sequence). The CDR3 covers 16 residues. DNA for the CDR3: TGCAGTGCTAGGGCCAGGGGGCTGTTCCCCTACAATGAGCAGTTCTTC. Protein product: CSARARGLFPYNEQFF.

The table lists this clonotype with a few counts. V is TRBV6-5 and J is TRBJ2-5, with unresolved D. Germline V lookup: CDR1 MNHEY, CDR2 SVGAGI. This CDR3 is built from 13 residues. Trimming cost V 0 bases and J 6 bases, with 8 bases left between them. The CDR3, as DNA: TGTGCCAGCAGTTACTCAATACACAAGACCCAGTACTTC. Residues: CASSYSIHKTQYF.